The present T cell receptor (beta chain) was sequenced within a study of metastatic and nonmetastatic thyroid tumors. All patients were untreated before thyroid surgery. Judged by abundance, this clone is medium-sized (0.01 to 0.1%). In the original analysis: It was from CDR3 differences across clinicopathological groups that a distant-metastasis classifier for papillary thyroid cancer was built. Using MiXCR, TCRdb re-called clones from the PCR reads. TCRdb's processing, not the authors' own work, is the source of the V and J calls. In the table there are roughly 40,000 clones, about 15% of which are singletons. V was pared by 1 base and J by 0 bases, with 6 bases of the junction left unmatched. Germline V CDR1 and CDR2: LNHNV, YYDKDF (reference sequence). The CDR3 spans 17 residues.

Sequencing was performed on blood. The V gene is TRBV15, the J gene TRBJ2-1; TRBD2 matches 7 bases. This TCR was recovered from a female donor with papillary thyroid cancer or a benign thyroid nodule (not recorded which). Some clones in this sample may be carry-over from other donors' samples. The CDR3 nucleotides are TGTGCCACCAGCAGAGTTCCTAGCGGCAGCTCCTACAATGAGCAGTTCTTC. Translated, it gives CATSRVPSGSSYNEQFF.